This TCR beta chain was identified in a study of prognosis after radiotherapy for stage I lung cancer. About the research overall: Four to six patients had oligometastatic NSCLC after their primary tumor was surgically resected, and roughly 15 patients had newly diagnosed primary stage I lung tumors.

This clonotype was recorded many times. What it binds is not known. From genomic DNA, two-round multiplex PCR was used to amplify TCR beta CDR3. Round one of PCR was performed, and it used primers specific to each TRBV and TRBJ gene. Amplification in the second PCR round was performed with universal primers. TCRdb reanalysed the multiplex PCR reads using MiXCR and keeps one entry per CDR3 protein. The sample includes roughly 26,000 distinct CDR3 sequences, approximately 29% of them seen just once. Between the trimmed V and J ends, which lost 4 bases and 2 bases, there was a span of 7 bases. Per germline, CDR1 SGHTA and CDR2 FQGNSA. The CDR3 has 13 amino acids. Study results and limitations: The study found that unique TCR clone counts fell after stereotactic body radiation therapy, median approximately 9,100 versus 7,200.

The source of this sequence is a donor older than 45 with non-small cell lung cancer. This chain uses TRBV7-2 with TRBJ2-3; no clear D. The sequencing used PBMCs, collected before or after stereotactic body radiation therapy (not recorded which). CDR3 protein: CASSSYTTDTQYF. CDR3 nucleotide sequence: TGTGCCAGCAGCTCGTATACCACAGATACGCAGTATTTT.